A single sample is the source of the 30 T cell receptor beta chains below, sequenced in a study of PD-1 blockade in classical Hodgkin lymphoma. After autologous stem cell transplantation all patients relapsed, and prior brentuximab vedotin exposure differed between cohorts. Using immunoSEQ multiplex PCR, the repertoire was profiled, and TCRdb retains in-frame clones only, with some absent. The profile shows some 17,000 clones, roughly 80% of them singletons. The sample was peripheral blood mononuclear cells (PBMCs), taken before the second cycle of nivolumab. These receptors all stem from a human donor with classical Hodgkin lymphoma.

The chain carries TRBV13 and TRBJ1-3; a weak D match, TRBD1 (5 bases). The V end was cut by 0 bases, the J end by 3 bases, with 9 bases between. From germline, CDR1 is PRHDT and CDR2 FYEKMQ (reference sequence). The CDR3 spans 15 residues. Here the CDR3 DNA reads TGTGCCAGCAGCTTAGGACCAGGGAATGGAAACACCATATATTTT. Translated: CASSLGPGNGNTIYF.

This clone was recorded once. This chain joins TRBV14 and TRBJ2-5; maybe TRBD1 (6 bases). Deletions cut 7 bases from V and 5 bases from J, with 11 bases between. The CDR3 totals 12 residues. Germline V CDR1 and CDR2: SGHDN, FVKESK. CDR3 sequence: CASNHQGETQYF. The CDR3 region has the DNA TGTGCCAGCAACCATCAGGGGGAGACCCAGTACTTC.

The chain carries TRBV6-5 and TRBJ1-1; 9 bases align to TRBD1. The CDR3 covers 13 residues. The V and J ends lost 6 bases and 10 bases, in that order; junction bases with no gene match: 9. In germline, CDR1 is MNHEY, CDR2 SVGAGI. CDR3: CASSRSQGAPAFF. Here the CDR3 DNA reads TGTGCCAGCAGCCGGTCACAGGGGGCCCCAGCTTTCTTT.

The V gene is TRBV5-8, the J gene TRBJ2-1; D might be TRBD1 (5 bases). Trimming removed 9 bases at V and 9 bases at J, with 19 bases between. The CDR3 is 13 amino acids. The germline V gene has CDR1 SGHTS and CDR2 YDEGEE. CDR3 in DNA: TGTGCCACCTACGAACGTGTAGGGGCTGAGCAGTTCTTC. Amino acids: CATYERVGAEQFF.

The chain couples TRBV10-3 to TRBJ2-5, with D maybe TRBD1 (6 bases). CDR1 ENHRY and CDR2 SYGVKD come from the germline V gene. The CDR3 loop spans 12 amino acids. V shed 10 bases and J shed 10 bases, with 19 bases lying between them. The CDR3 is CATGEGVVDQYF. As DNA, the CDR3 is TGTGCCACCGGTGAGGGGGTGGTGGACCAGTACTTC.

This clone has a single count. The CDR3 region has the DNA TGTGCCAGCAGCCAGCCTATCTACAATGAGCAGTTCTTC. Its protein product is CASSQPIYNEQFF. The rearrangement uses TRBV5-5 and TRBJ2-1; D remains ambiguous. Trimming cost V 4 bases and J 3 bases, with 8 bases left between them. Germline loops: CDR1 SGHKS, CDR2 YYEKEE (reference sequence). CDR3 length: 13 amino acids.

V and J are TRBV5-8 and TRBJ2-1; 8 bases are a match to TRBD2. Trimming at V came to 4 bases and at J to 5 bases, leaving 8 bases not matched to a gene. Looked up from germline, CDR1 is SGHTS and CDR2 is YDEGEE. The CDR3 has 15 amino acids. The CDR3 sequence: CASSPERGRHNEQFF. The CDR3 DNA follows: TGTGCCAGCAGCCCGGAGCGGGGGCGACACAATGAGCAGTTCTTC.

The rearrangement links TRBV6-1 to TRBJ1-1; 7 nucleotides line up with TRBD1. Trimming took 7 bases from V and 1 from J; bases not matched to a gene: 6. Germline V CDR1 and CDR2: MNHNS, SASEGT. This CDR3 has 14 amino acids. CDR3 residues: CASTPTGPNTEAFF. CDR3 DNA sequence: TGTGCCAGCACCCCGACAGGGCCGAACACTGAAGCTTTCTTT.

The CDR3 sequence is CASSLRANGFRWGSYTF. The CDR3 DNA reads as TGTGCCAGCAGCTTAAGGGCTAACGGCTTCCGGTGGGGATCCTACACCTTC. The chain is built from TRBV5-6 and TRBJ1-2; D gene uncertain. With 2 bases removed from V and 10 bases from J, the gap between germline ends came to 27 bases. In germline, CDR1 is SGHDT, CDR2 YYEEEE. The CDR3 is 17 amino acids.

V is TRBV7-9 and J is TRBJ1-5; D is unclear. V gave up 5 bases and J gave up 7 bases, with 9 bases separating them. CDR3 length: 12 amino acids. CDR1 SEHNR and CDR2 FQNEAQ come from the germline V gene (reference sequence). DNA of the CDR3: TGTGCCAGCAGCATTGGTCGCCAGCCCCAGCATTTT. Translated: CASSIGRQPQHF. Using reference TRBV7-9 and TRBJ1-5 for the parts outside the CDR3, the full variable domain is DTGVSQNPRHKITKRGQNVTFRCDPISEHNRLYWYRQTLGQGPEFLTYFQNEAQLEKSRLLSDRFSAERPKGSFSTLEIQRTEQGDSAMYLCASSIGRQPQHFGDGTRLSIL.

About this clone itself: The sample carries other DNA sequences with the same CDR3. Written as DNA, the CDR3 is TGTGCCAGCAGCGTAGGGAGCTCTGGAAACACCATATATTTT. Amino acid sequence: CASSVGSSGNTIYF. This sequence joins TRBV9 and TRBJ1-3; D is uncertain. CDR3 length: 14 amino acids. The germline gives CDR1 SGDLS, CDR2 YYNGEE. V was trimmed by 0 bases and J by 0 bases, leaving 4 bases between them.

This clone was seen a few times. The chain links TRBV7-9 to TRBJ1-2, with 9 bases that match TRBD1. The CDR3 consists of 15 residues. The ends lost 6 bases at V and 3 bases at J; junction bases unmatched: 8. Germline V gives CDR1 SEHNR, CDR2 FQNEAQ (reference sequence). CDR3 coding DNA: TGTGCCAGCAGGCCCCGGGACAGGGAGGACTATGGCTACACCTTC. Translation gives CASRPRDREDYGYTF.

The V call is TRBV5-6, the J call TRBJ2-7; 9 bases map to TRBD1. The CDR3 is 15 amino acids. CDR1 SGHDT and CDR2 YYEEEE come from the germline V gene. V dropped 0 bases and J dropped 4; count of bases not matched to a gene: 5. The CDR3: CASSLVYRGLYEQYF. The CDR3 region has the DNA TGTGCCAGCAGCTTGGTCTACAGGGGGCTGTACGAGCAGTACTTC.

The chain employs TRBV7-2 and TRBJ2-1, with 12 bases matching TRBD2. The CDR3 contains 15 residues. CDR1 is SGHTA, CDR2 FQGNSA, per germline. V lost 4 bases and J lost 5; bases outside the gene matches: 3. CDR3 bases: TGTGCCAGCAGCTCTGGACTAGCGGGGAACAATGAGCAGTTCTTC. This translates into CASSSGLAGNNEQFF.

By sample share, this clone is medium-sized. V and J are TRBV19 and TRBJ2-5; no clear D. Germline values: CDR1 LNHDA, CDR2 SQIVND (reference sequence). This CDR3 has 13 amino acids. V lost 3 bases to trimming and J lost 5 bases, with 10 bases between them. CDR3 loop: CASSMTSRETQYF. The CDR3 nucleotides are TGTGCCAGTAGTATGACGTCGCGGGAGACCCAGTACTTC.

J is TRBJ1-1 and V is TRBV13; perhaps TRBD1 as D (6 bases). Germline values: CDR1 PRHDT, CDR2 FYEKMQ (reference sequence). The CDR3 is 15 amino acids. The ends were cut back, 6 bases at V and 0 bases at J, with 14 bases in the middle. The CDR3 DNA reads as TGTGCCAGCAGACCAAGGGGGGGGATGAACACTGAAGCTTTCTTT. This sequence encodes CASRPRGGMNTEAFF.

This chain joins TRBV5-1 and TRBJ1-1; TRBD1 matches 7 bases. Looked up from germline, CDR1 is SGHRS and CDR2 is YFSETQ. V gave up 1 base and J gave up 5 bases; unmatched junction bases: 5. The CDR3 has 14 residues. CDR3 nucleotide sequence: TGCGCCAGCAGCTTGAGGGGGCAGGGAACTGAAGCTTTCTTT. Translation: CASSLRGQGTEAFF.

V is TRBV7-8 and J is TRBJ1-2; D possibly corresponds to TRBD1 (6 bases). The germline V gene has CDR1 SGHVS and CDR2 FQNEAQ. The germline V and J ends were trimmed by 4 bases and 1 base, with 19 bases remaining between them. This CDR3 spans 17 amino acids. The CDR3 DNA reads TGTGCCAGCAGCTCAAAAGCCCGGGACACCTTTAACTATGGCTACACCTTC. Translation gives CASSSKARDTFNYGYTF.

This clone was seen more than once but under ten times. V usage is TRBV28 and J usage is TRBJ2-1; 10 bases fit TRBD2. The CDR3 covers 15 residues. Germline assignment: CDR1 MDHEN and CDR2 SYDVKM. The V segment lost 7 bases and the J segment 2 bases; nucleotides outside the gene matches: 5. CDR3: CASTLSGGTYNEQFF. The CDR3 DNA is TGTGCCAGCACCCTTAGCGGGGGGACCTACAATGAGCAGTTCTTC.

This chain links TRBV28 with TRBJ2-3, with unresolved D. The ends were cut back, 5 bases at V and 6 bases at J, with 12 bases in the middle. Germline V gives CDR1 MDHEN, CDR2 SYDVKM. The CDR3 is 13 residues long. The CDR3 nucleotides are TGTGCCAGCAGTAGGTCCGCCGGGGATACGCAGTATTTT. Protein sequence: CASSRSAGDTQYF.

This sequence joins TRBV9 and TRBJ2-7; 11 positions agree with TRBD2. This CDR3 is 16 amino acids long. The J segment lost 0 bases and the V segment lost 3 bases, leaving 5 bases of the junction unmatched. Germline assignment: CDR1 SGDLS and CDR2 YYNGEE. The CDR3 coding sequence is TGTGCCAGCAGCGGACTCGGGACTAGCGGCTCCTACGAGCAGTACTTC. It translates to CASSGLGTSGSYEQYF.

The chain is built from TRBV6-1 and TRBJ1-2; no clear D gene. V lost 2 bases to trimming and J lost 4 bases, with 11 bases between them. The CDR3 spans 14 residues. Germline V gene lookup returns CDR1 MNHNS and CDR2 SASEGT. The CDR3 sequence: CASSEFASPYGYTF. In DNA, the CDR3 is TGTGCCAGCAGTGAATTTGCCAGTCCCTATGGCTACACCTTC.

This chain joins TRBV11-2 and TRBJ2-3; unclear D gene. Germline CDR1 reads SGHAT; CDR2 reads FQNNGV. This CDR3 is built from 12 residues. Trimming shortened V by 4 bases and J by 0 bases, and 2 bases separated the two germline ends. The chain's CDR3 is CASSSSTDTQYF. The CDR3 DNA reads as TGTGCCAGCAGCTCCAGCACAGATACGCAGTATTTT.

This chain connects TRBV10-3 to TRBJ2-7; 11 positions match TRBD1. Germline loops: CDR1 ENHRY, CDR2 SYGVKD. The CDR3 length is 13 residues. V lost 8 bases and J lost 3; bases outside the gene matches: 3. CDR3: CAIGTGGLYEQYF. CDR3 bases: TGTGCCATCGGGACAGGGGGACTCTACGAGCAGTACTTC.

This clone has just a few counts. The chain couples TRBV19 to TRBJ1-5, with 7 bases lining up with TRBD1. The CDR3 has 15 residues. With 6 bases clipped from V and 1 base from J, the junction kept 6 bases outside the gene matches. CDR1 is LNHDA and CDR2 is SQIVND in the germline V gene (reference sequence). The CDR3 DNA reads as TGTGCCAGTAGGACTACAGGGGTAAGCAATCAGCCCCAGCATTTT. Its translation: CASRTTGVSNQPQHF. Variable domain in full (rest from reference TRBV19 and TRBJ1-5): DGGITQSPKYLFRKEGQNVTLSCEQNLNHDAMYWYRQDPGQGLRLIYYSQIVNDFQKGDIAEGYSVSREKKESFPLTVTSAQKNPTAFYLCASRTTGVSNQPQHFGDGTRLSIL.

The J gene is TRBJ1-4, the V gene TRBV7-3; unclear D gene. V was clipped by 5 bases and J by 7 bases, with 17 bases between them. Germline CDR1 is SGHTA and CDR2 is FQGTGA. The CDR3 runs 15 residues. The CDR3 here is CASSPSSTGGEKLFF. CDR3 nucleotide sequence: TGTGCCAGCAGCCCGTCGTCTACGGGAGGTGAAAAACTGTTTTTT.

This chain connects TRBV6-1 to TRBJ1-5; D gene ambiguous. Trimming stripped 10 bases from V and 11 bases from J, with 18 bases between. Germline V CDR1 and CDR2: MNHNS, SASEGT. CDR3 length: 12 residues. The DNA for the CDR3 is TGTGCCACAAGTGGTTTAGTTGAGACCCAGCATTTT. This codes for CATSGLVETQHF.

The V call is TRBV9, the J call TRBJ1-5, with no clear D. Looked up from germline, CDR1 is SGDLS and CDR2 is YYNGEE. This CDR3 spans 15 amino acids. Deletions cut 0 bases from V and 6 bases from J, with 13 bases between. CDR3 sequence: CASSVGSASGQPQHF. Here the CDR3 DNA reads TGTGCCAGCAGCGTAGGGAGCGCCTCCGGTCAGCCCCAGCATTTT.

The chain employs TRBV7-9 and TRBJ2-7; 9 bases align to TRBD1. Germline CDR1 is SEHNR and CDR2 is FQNEAQ (reference sequence). The J segment lost 4 bases and the V segment lost 5 bases, leaving 3 bases of the junction unmatched. CDR3 length: 13 residues. Written as DNA, the CDR3 is TGTGCCAGCAGCCCCGGGACAGGGTACGAGCAGTACTTC. It codes for CASSPGTGYEQYF.

This chain connects TRBV18 to TRBJ2-7; D ambiguous. The germline V gene encodes CDR1 KGHSH and CDR2 LQKENI. The CDR3 totals 13 residues. The V end lost 2 bases, the J end lost 6 bases, and 11 bases lay between the germline ends. The CDR3 DNA sequence: TGTGCCAGCTCACCAAGTGCTACGGGCGAGCAGTACTTC. It codes for CASSPSATGEQYF.